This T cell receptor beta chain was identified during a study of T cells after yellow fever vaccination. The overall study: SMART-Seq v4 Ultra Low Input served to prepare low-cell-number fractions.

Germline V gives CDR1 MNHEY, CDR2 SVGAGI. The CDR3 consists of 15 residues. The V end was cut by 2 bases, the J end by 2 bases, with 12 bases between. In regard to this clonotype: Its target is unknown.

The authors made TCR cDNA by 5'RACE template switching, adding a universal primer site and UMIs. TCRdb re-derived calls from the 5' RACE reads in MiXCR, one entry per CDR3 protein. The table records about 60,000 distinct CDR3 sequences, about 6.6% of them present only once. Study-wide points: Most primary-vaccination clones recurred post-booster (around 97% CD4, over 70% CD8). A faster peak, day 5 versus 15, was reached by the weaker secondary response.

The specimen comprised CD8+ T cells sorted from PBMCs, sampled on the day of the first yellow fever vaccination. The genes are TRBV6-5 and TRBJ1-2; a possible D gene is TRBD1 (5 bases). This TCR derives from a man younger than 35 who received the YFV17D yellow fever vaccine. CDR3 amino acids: CASSYRRDSNYGYTF. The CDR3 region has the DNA TGTGCCAGCAGTTACCGTCGGGACTCCAACTATGGCTACACCTTC.